This T cell receptor beta chain was retrieved from a study of T cell responses to AZD1222 COVID-19 vaccine. Across the study: The study pooled second doses at about 4 or about 12 weeks. General study findings and limits: Of spike-specific TCRs, nearly half reportedly target regions left unmutated in variants. Donors were mostly white British, more females; clonal diversity possibly underestimated.

Per germline, CDR1 LNHDA and CDR2 SQIVND (reference sequence). The junction had 3 bases not matched to a gene; V was cut back by 5 bases and J by 5 bases. This CDR3 comprises 14 residues. Some clones are missing from TCRdb's copy, which holds only in-frame ones; the method was immunoSEQ multiplex PCR. Here the sample spans fewer than 45,000 clones, 70% to 90% being singletons. As regards this clone: Its matching antigen is unknown.

The chain employs TRBV19 and TRBJ1-1; TRBD1 agrees at 12 bases. The sequencing used peripheral blood, collected on day 0 of AZD1222 vaccination. The receptor comes from an adult in good health. CDR3 loop: CASSPGQGATEAFF. The CDR3 bases are TGTGCCAGTAGTCCGGGACAGGGGGCGACTGAAGCTTTCTTT.